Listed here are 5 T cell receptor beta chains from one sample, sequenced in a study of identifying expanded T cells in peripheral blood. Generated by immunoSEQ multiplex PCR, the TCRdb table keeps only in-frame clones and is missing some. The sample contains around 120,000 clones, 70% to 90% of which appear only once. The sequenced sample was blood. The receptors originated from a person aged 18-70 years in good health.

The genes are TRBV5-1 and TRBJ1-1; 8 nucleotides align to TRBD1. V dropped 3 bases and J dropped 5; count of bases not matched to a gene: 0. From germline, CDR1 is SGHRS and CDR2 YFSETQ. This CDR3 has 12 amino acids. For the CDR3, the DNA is TGCGCCAGCAGCTGGACAGGGACTGAAGCTTTCTTT. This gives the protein CASSWTGTEAFF. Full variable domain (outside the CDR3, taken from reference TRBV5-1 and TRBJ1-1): KAGVTQTPRYLIKTRGQQVTLSCSPISGHRSVSWYQQTPGQGLQFLFEYFSETQRNKGNFPGRFSGRQFSNSRSEMNVSTLELGDSALYLCASSWTGTEAFFGQGTRLTVV.

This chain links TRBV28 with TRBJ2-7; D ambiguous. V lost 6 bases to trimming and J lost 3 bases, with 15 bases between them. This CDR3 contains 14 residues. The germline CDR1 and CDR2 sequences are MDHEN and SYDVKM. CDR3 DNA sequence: TGTGCCAGCAGCCAAGGACGGTATATCTACGAGCAGTACTTC. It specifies CASSQGRYIYEQYF.

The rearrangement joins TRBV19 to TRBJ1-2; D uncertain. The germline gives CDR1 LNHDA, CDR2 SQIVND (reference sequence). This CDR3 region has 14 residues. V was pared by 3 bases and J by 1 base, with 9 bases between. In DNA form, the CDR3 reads TGTGCCAGTAGTATTTCGCACAGTAACTATGGCTACACCTTC. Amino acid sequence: CASSISHSNYGYTF.

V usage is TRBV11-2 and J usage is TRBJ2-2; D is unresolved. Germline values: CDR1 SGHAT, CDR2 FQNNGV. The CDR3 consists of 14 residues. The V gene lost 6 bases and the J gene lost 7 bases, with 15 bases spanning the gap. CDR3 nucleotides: TGTGCCAGCAGTTTCGGGCTAGGCGGCGGGGAGCTGTTTTTT. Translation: CASSFGLGGGELFF. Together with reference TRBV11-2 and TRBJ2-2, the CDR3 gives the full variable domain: EAGVAQSPRYKIIEKRQSVAFWCNPISGHATLYWYQQILGQGPKLLIQFQNNGVVDDSQLPKDRFSAERLKGVDSTLKIQPAKLEDSAVYLCASSFGLGGGELFFGEGSRLTVL.

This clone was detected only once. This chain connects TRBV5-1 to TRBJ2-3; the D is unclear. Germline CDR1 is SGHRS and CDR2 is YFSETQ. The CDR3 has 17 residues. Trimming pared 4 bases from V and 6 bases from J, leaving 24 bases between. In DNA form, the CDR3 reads TGCGCCAGCAGCCCACTGAGGACCGGCGATGCTTCCGATACGCAGTATTTT. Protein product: CASSPLRTGDASDTQYF.